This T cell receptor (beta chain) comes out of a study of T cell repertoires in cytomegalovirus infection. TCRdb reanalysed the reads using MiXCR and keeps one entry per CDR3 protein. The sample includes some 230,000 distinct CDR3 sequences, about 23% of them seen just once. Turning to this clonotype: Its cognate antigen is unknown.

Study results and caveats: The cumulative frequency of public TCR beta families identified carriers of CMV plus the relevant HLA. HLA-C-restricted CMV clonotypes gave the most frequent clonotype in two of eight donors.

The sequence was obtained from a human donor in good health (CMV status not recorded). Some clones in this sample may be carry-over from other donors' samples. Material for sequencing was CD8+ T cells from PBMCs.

CDR3 region: CASSFHRGTVQTFSTDTQYF. The CDR3 DNA follows: TGTGCCAGCAGCTTTCACAGAGGGACAGTCCAGACCTTTAGCACAGATACGCAGTATTTT. The chain employs TRBV28 and TRBJ2-3, with TRBD1 matching 7 bases. Per the germline V gene, CDR1 is MDHEN and CDR2 is SYDVKM. This CDR3 is built from 20 residues. With V trimmed by 6 bases and J by 0 bases, 21 bases remained unmatched.